This TCR beta chain was sequenced in a study of early T cells in non-severe SARS-CoV-2 infection. Overall study: Investigators sequenced bulk RNA drawn from unsorted whole blood, and chains remained unpaired.

TCRdb redid the calling of the 5' RACE reads with MiXCR, one entry per CDR3 protein. The sample records around 64,000 distinct CDR3 sequences, around 12% being singletons. The table lists this clonotype with a few counts. The CDR3 covers 14 residues. Germline V gene lookup returns CDR1 GTSNPN and CDR2 SVGIG (reference sequence). The V end was cut by 0 bases, the J end by 1 base, with 8 bases between. This TCR was sampled from an adult who was a healthcare worker with PCR-confirmed SARS-CoV-2 infection or an uninfected control (not recorded which). The sequencing here drew on whole blood, taken at baseline. The rearrangement links TRBV30 to TRBJ2-3; TRBD2 is a possible D gene (5 bases). As DNA, the CDR3 is TGTGCCTGGAGTGTCGGTAGCGGCACAGATACGCAGTATTTT. Its translation is CAWSVGSGTDTQYF.